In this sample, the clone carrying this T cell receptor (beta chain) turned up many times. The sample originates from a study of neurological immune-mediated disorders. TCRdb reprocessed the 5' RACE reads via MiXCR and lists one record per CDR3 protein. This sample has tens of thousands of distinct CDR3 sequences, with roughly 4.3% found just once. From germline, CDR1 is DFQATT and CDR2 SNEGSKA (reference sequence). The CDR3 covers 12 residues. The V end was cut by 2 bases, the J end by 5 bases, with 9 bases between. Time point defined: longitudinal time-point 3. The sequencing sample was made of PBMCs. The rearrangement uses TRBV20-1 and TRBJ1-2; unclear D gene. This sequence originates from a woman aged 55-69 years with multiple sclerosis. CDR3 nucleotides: TGCAGTGCTAGAACAGATCTATATGGCTACACCTTC. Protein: CSARTDLYGYTF.